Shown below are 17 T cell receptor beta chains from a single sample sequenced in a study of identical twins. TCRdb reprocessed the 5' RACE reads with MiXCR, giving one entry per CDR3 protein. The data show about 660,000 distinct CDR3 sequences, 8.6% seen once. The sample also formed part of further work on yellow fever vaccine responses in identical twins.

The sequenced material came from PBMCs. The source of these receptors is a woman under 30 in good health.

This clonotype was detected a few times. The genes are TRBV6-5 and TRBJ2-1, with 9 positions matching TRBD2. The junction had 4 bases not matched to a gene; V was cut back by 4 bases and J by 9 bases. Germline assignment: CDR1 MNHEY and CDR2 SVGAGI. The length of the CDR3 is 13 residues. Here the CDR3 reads CASSSVAGVEQFF. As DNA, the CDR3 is TGTGCCAGCAGTTCCGTAGCGGGGGTTGAGCAGTTCTTC.

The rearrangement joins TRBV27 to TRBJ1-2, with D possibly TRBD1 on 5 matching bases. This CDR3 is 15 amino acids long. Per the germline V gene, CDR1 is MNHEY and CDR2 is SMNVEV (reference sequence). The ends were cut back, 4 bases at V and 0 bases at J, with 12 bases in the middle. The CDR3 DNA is TGTGCCAGCAGTTCCGCCGGGGACCCTAACTATGGCTACACCTTC. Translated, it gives CASSSAGDPNYGYTF.

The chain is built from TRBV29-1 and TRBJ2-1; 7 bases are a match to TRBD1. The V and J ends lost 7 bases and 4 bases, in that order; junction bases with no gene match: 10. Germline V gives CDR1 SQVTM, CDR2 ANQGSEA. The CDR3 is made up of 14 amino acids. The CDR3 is CSALGQYPYNEQFF. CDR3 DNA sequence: TGCAGCGCGCTGGGACAGTACCCTTACAATGAGCAGTTCTTC.

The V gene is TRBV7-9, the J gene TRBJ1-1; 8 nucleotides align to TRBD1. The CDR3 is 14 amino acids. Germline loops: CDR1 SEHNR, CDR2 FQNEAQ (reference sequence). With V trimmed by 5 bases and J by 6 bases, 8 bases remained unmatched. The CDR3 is CASSLGQGWSEAFF. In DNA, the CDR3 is TGTGCCAGCAGCCTTGGACAGGGTTGGTCTGAAGCTTTCTTT.

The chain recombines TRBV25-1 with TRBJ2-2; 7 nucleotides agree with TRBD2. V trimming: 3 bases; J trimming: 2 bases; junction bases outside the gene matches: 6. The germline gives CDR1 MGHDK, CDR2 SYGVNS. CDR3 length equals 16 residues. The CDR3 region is CASSEAGELNTGELFF. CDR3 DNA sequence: TGTGCCAGCAGTGAGGCGGGAGAGCTAAACACCGGGGAGCTGTTTTTT.

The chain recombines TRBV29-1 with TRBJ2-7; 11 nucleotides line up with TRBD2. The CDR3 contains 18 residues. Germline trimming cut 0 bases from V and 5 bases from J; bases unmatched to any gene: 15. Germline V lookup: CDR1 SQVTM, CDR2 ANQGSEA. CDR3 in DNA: TGCAGCGTTGAAGATCGAGGACTTAGCGGGGGGGCCGGAGACGAGCAGTACTTC. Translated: CSVEDRGLSGGAGDEQYF.

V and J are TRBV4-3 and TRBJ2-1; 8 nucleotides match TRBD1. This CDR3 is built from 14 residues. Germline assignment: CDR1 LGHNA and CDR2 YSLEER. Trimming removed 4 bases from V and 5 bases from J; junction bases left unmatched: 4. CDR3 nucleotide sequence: TGCGCCAGCAGCCGCGAGGACAGGGACAATGAGCAGTTCTTC. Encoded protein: CASSREDRDNEQFF.

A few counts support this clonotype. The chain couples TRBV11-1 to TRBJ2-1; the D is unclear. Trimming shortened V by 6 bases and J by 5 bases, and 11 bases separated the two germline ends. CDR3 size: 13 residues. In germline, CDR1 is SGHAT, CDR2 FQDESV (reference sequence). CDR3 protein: CASRDRVNNEQFF. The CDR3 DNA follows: TGTGCCAGCAGAGATAGGGTTAACAATGAGCAGTTCTTC.

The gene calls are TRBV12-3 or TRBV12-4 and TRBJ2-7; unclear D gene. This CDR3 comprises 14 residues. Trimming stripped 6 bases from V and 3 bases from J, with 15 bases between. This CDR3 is CASSFTKSNYEQYF. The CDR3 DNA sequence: TGTGCCAGCAGCTTTACTAAGTCCAACTACGAGCAGTACTTC.

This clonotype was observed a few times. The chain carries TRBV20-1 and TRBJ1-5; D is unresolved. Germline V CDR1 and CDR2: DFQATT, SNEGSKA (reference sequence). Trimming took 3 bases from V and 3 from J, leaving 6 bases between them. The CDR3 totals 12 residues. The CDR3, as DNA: TGCAGTGCTAGGTTGCCCAATCAGCCCCAGCATTTT. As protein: CSARLPNQPQHF.

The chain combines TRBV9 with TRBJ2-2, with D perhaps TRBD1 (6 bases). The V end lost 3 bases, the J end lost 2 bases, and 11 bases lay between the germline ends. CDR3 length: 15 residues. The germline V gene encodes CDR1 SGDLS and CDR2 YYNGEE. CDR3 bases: TGTGCCAGCAGCGAGACGGACAGTAACACCGGGGAGCTGTTTTTT. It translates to CASSETDSNTGELFF.

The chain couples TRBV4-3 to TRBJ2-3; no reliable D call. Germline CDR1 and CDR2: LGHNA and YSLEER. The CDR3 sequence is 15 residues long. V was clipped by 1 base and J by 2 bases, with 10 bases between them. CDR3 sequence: CASSQAGSLTDTQYF. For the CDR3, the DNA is TGCGCCAGCAGCCAAGCTGGTTCGCTCACAGATACGCAGTATTTT.

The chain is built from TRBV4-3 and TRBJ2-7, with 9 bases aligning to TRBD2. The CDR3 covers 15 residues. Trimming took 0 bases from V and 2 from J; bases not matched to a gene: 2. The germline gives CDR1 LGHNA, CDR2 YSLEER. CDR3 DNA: TGCGCCAGCAGCCAAGAACTAGCGGGTACCTACGAGCAGTACTTC. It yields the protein CASSQELAGTYEQYF.

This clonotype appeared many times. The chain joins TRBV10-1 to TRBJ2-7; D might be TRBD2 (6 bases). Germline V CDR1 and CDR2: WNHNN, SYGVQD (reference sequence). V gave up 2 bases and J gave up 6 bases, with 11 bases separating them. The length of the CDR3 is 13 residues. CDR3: CASSEIGSGEQYF. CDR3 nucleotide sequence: TGCGCCAGCAGTGAGATCGGGAGCGGCGAGCAGTACTTC.

The CDR3 region is CASSGGRQQYF. The DNA of the CDR3 is TGTGCCAGCAGTGGAGGGAGGCAGCAGTACTTC. This rearrangement joins TRBV2 to TRBJ2-7; TRBD2 might be the D (6 bases). Per germline, CDR1 SNHLY and CDR2 FYNNEI. The CDR3 consists of 11 residues. The V end was cut by 4 bases, the J end by 8 bases, with 9 bases between. The entire variable domain, with the rest obtained from reference TRBV2 and TRBJ2-7, is as follows: EPEVTQTPSHQVTQMGQEVILRCVPISNHLYFYWYRQILGQKVEFLVSFYNNEISEKSEIFDDQFSVERPDGSNFTLKIRSTKLEDSAMYFCASSGGRQQYFGPGTRLTVT.

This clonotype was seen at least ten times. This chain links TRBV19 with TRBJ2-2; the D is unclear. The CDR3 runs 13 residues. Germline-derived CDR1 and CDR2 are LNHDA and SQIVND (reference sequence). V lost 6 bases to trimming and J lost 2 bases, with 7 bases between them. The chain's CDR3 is CASSPSNTGELFF. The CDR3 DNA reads TGTGCCAGTAGCCCGTCCAACACCGGGGAGCTGTTTTTT.

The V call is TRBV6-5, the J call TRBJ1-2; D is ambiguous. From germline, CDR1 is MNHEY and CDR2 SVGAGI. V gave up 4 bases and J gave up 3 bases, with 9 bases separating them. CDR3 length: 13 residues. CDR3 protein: CASSWRQDYGYTF. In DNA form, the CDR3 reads TGTGCCAGCAGTTGGAGACAAGACTATGGCTACACCTTC.